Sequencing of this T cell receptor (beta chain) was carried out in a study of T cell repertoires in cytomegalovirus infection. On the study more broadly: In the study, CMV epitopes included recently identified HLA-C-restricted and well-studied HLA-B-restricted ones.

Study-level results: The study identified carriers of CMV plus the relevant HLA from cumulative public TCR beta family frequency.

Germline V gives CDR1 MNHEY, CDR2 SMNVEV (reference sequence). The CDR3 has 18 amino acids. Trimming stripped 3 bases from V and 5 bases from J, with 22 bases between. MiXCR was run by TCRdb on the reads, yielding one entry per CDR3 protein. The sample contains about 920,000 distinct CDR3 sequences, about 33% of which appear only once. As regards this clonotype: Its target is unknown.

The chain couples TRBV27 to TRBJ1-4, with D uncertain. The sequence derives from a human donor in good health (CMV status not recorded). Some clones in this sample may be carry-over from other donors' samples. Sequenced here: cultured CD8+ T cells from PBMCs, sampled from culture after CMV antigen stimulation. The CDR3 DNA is TGTGCCAGCAGTTTTTTAAGTGCCATAGACATGTCGAATGAAAAACTGTTTTTT. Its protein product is CASSFLSAIDMSNEKLFF.